These 2 T cell receptor beta chains were all obtained from the same sample, sequenced in a study of cytomegalovirus exposure and HLA in healthy donors. Both 60 Vbeta primers and 13 Jbeta primers went into the PCR. TCRdb's copy holds only in-frame clones and misses some; the assay was immunoSEQ multiplex PCR. The sample contains approximately 110,000 clones, 70% to 85% of which appear only once. Input material: PBMCs. These receptors all come from a human donor in good health.

In nucleotides, the CDR3 is TGTGCCAGCAGCGCCCCCGGGACTAGCGGGACCTACGAGCAGTACTTC. It codes for CASSAPGTSGTYEQYF. The chain combines TRBV13 with TRBJ2-7; 13 bases fit TRBD2. The CDR3 sequence is 16 residues long. Germline assignment: CDR1 PRHDT and CDR2 FYEKMQ (reference sequence). V lost 5 bases and J lost 2; bases outside the gene matches: 6.

The chain is built from TRBV29-1 and TRBJ2-7; a possible D gene is TRBD1 (5 bases). The V gene lost 0 bases and the J gene lost 4 bases, with 13 bases spanning the gap. CDR1 and CDR2 (germline): SQVTM, ANQGSEA. The CDR3 has 14 residues. CDR3 in DNA: TGCAGCGTTGAAGACCGGACAACCCCATACGAGCAGTACTTC. Translating it yields CSVEDRTTPYEQYF.